The source of this TCR beta chain is a study of cytomegalovirus exposure and HLA in healthy donors. The study, taken as a whole, reports: Cytomegalovirus association was assigned to 170 or so TCR beta chains.

Produced via immunoSEQ multiplex PCR; TCRdb's table is partial and in-frame only. The data hold roughly 73,000 clones, with 95% observed a single time. Looked up from germline, CDR1 is LGHNA and CDR2 is YSLEER. The CDR3 extends over 16 amino acids. V was shortened by 4 bases and J by 2 bases, with 17 bases between the two germline ends. Separate from the approximately 700-subject first cohort was the approximately 120-subject validation cohort, to which the donors belonged. About this clone itself: Its specificity is not known.

The clonotype was recovered from a man in his late teens or twenties in good health and CMV-seronegative. The chain is built from TRBV4-3 and TRBJ1-2, with a weak D call TRBD1 (6 bases). Sequencing was done on a sample of PBMCs. The CDR3 sequence: CASSRLSGDLNYGYTF. The CDR3 DNA reads TGCGCCAGCAGCCGCTTATCAGGGGACCTAAACTATGGCTACACCTTC.